This T cell receptor (beta chain) was profiled in a study of Graves' ophthalmopathy and Graves' hyperthyroidism. General study results and limits: Most thyroid clonotypes expanded beyond 0.001 frequency were also found in blood. Sensitivity reached more than 85% and specificity 81.08% for a 13-signature model separating ophthalmopathy from stable hyperthyroidism.

The PBMCs were taken from around 10 ml of fresh peripheral blood. This clonotype was detected many times. Antigen unknown. A read error may explain this, as a much larger clone is one base away. Amplified TCR beta CDR3 regions were obtained using RNA transcripts as template. RT-PCR in the first round used HTBI primers; a second-round multiplex PCR followed. TCRdb ran MiXCR on the multiplex PCR reads and lists one entry per CDR3 protein. The data show fewer than 400,000 distinct CDR3 sequences, approximately 16% seen once. The origin of this receptor is a woman aged 18-30 years with Graves' ophthalmopathy. Source material: peripheral blood.

CDR3 bases: TGTGCCAGCAGCTTAGAGGAAGAGACCCAGTACTTC. Its translation: CASSLEEETQYF. This chain uses TRBV11-1 with TRBJ2-5; no firm D call. Trimming shortened V by 1 base and J by 3 bases, and 3 bases separated the two germline ends. The CDR3 spans 12 residues. Germline CDR1 and CDR2: SGHAT and FQDESV (reference sequence).